The clone carrying this TCR beta chain was seen a handful of times. Its antigen is undetermined. This sample is drawn from a study of T cell repertoires in cytomegalovirus infection. Study overall: Public TCR beta signatures indicated both CMV infection and matching HLA type. General study points: It was HLA-C-restricted CMV-specific TCR beta clonotypes that dominated the response ex vivo. Individuals carrying CMV plus the relevant HLA were identified by cumulative frequency of public TCR beta families.

V lost 3 bases and J lost 4, with 11 bases in between. CDR3 size: 14 residues. Germline V CDR1 and CDR2: SNHLY, FYNNEI. TCRdb fed the reads into MiXCR, producing one record per CDR3 protein. Altogether almost 500,000 distinct CDR3 sequences are present, 11% being singletons, with the ten largest covering roughly 10%. This sequence was found in a human donor in good health (CMV status not recorded). Some clones in this sample may be carry-over from other donors' samples. The chain uses TRBV2 and TRBJ2-3; D is unclear. Source material: PBMCs. CDR3 in amino acids: CASSDSLVADTQYF. CDR3 in DNA: TGTGCCAGCAGTGACAGCCTAGTGGCAGATACGCAGTATTTT.